This T cell receptor beta chain was documented in a study of OX40 agonist ivuxolimab in advanced cancers. For the study at large: Eligibility rules accepted prior anti-PD-1, anti-PD-L1 or anti-CTLA-4 therapy, and under 45% had some.

CDR3 size: 12 residues. Trimming stripped 7 bases from V and 3 bases from J, with 9 bases between. Germline CDR1 and CDR2: MGHDK and SYGVNS. Using immunoSEQ multiplex PCR, the repertoire was profiled, and TCRdb retains in-frame clones only, with some absent. Of 75,000 or so clones listed, around 82% were seen once; the top ten hold approximately 8%. This clone has ten or more counts. The genes are TRBV25-1 and TRBJ2-5, with a tentative D call TRBD1 (5 bases). The TCR comes from an adult with an advanced solid tumor such as melanoma, head and neck, liver or kidney cancer. The source material was CD4+ or CD8+ T cells sorted from blood, sampled in a trial of the OX40 agonist ivuxolimab. CDR3 protein: CASIGHEETQYF. CDR3 nucleotide sequence: TGTGCCAGCATAGGACATGAAGAGACCCAGTACTTC.